A single sample is the source of the 25 T cell receptor beta chains below, sequenced in a study of graft-versus-host responses after intestinal transplantation. Only in-frame clones appear in the TCRdb table, and some are missing; sequencing was by immunoSEQ multiplex PCR. The sample shows nearly 90,000 clones, roughly 87% of them seen only once. For these TCRs, the target antigens are not known. This specimen was unstimulated CD8+ T cells sorted from spleen or lymph node cells, taken before intestinal transplant. Every receptor here comes from a human donor who received an intestinal transplant.

The gene calls are TRBV2 and TRBJ2-2; 7 nucleotides match TRBD1. The CDR3 spans 17 residues. V was clipped by 1 base and J by 7 bases; unmatched bases: 12. Germline CDR1 is SNHLY and CDR2 is FYNNEI. CDR3 in amino acids: CASSEVDRAQVGGELFF. CDR3 in DNA: TGTGCCAGCAGTGAAGTAGACAGGGCCCAGGTTGGCGGGGAGCTGTTTTTT. The whole variable domain, remainder taken from reference TRBV2 and TRBJ2-2, is EPEVTQTPSHQVTQMGQEVILRCVPISNHLYFYWYRQILGQKVEFLVSFYNNEISEKSEIFDDQFSVERPDGSNFTLKIRSTKLEDSAMYFCASSEVDRAQVGGELFFGEGSRLTVL.

The rearrangement joins TRBV6-5 to TRBJ2-7; possibly TRBD1 for D (5 bases). Germline V gives CDR1 MNHEY, CDR2 SVGAGI. The CDR3 length is 14 residues. Trimming left V 0 bases short and J 0 bases short, with 6 bases between. The CDR3 spells CASSYSTASYEQYF. CDR3 DNA sequence: TGTGCCAGCAGTTACTCGACAGCCTCCTACGAGCAGTACTTC.

V is TRBV28 and J is TRBJ2-5; 11 positions agree with TRBD1. The germline gives CDR1 MDHEN, CDR2 SYDVKM. CDR3 length equals 16 residues. V shed 3 bases, J shed 1 base, and the junction held 4 bases outside the gene matches. Here the CDR3 reads CASSLWDRGVQETQYF. CDR3 DNA: TGTGCCAGCAGTTTGTGGGACAGGGGGGTCCAAGAGACCCAGTACTTC.

The chain links TRBV18 to TRBJ2-1, with 9 bases fitting TRBD1. From germline, CDR1 is KGHSH and CDR2 LQKENI. The V gene end was trimmed by 3 bases and the J gene end by 3 bases; junction bases not matched to a gene: 18. The CDR3 spans 20 residues. The CDR3 DNA sequence: TGTGCCAGCTCACCTCCTTGGGACAGGGCTGATTGGTCGTACTACAATGAGCAGTTCTTC. Amino acids: CASSPPWDRADWSYYNEQFF. The variable domain in full, with the rest retrieved from reference TRBV18 and TRBJ2-1, is NAGVMQNPRHLVRRRGQEARLRCSPMKGHSHVYWYRQLPEEGLKFMVYLQKENIIDESGMPKERFSAEFPKEGPSILRIQQVVRGDSAAYFCASSPPWDRADWSYYNEQFFGPGTRLTVL.

The CDR3 DNA is TGTGCCAGCACCGACCGGGGGCGGCAGCCCCAGCATTTT. It translates to CASTDRGRQPQHF. The chain has TRBV28 and TRBJ1-5; TRBD1 is a possible D gene (6 bases). CDR3 length equals 13 residues. Germline CDR1 MDHEN, CDR2 SYDVKM. Trimming left V 7 bases short and J 7 bases short, with 14 bases between.

The rearrangement joins TRBV21-1 to TRBJ2-2; whether TRBD2, the table's D call, matches the DNA was not checked. TRBV21-1 is a known pseudogene. The CDR3 consists of 17 residues. The CDR3 region is CASSKFRGLAVTGELFF. The CDR3 DNA sequence: TGTGCCAGCAGCAAATTTAGGGGACTAGCGGTAACCGGGGAGCTGTTTTTT.

V usage is TRBV7-9 and J usage is TRBJ2-5, with TRBD2 identical over 9 bases. V shed 3 bases, J shed 5 bases, and the junction held 4 bases outside the gene matches. The CDR3 is made up of 14 amino acids. CDR1 is SEHNR and CDR2 is FQNEAQ in the germline V gene (reference sequence). In nucleotides, the CDR3 is TGTGCCAGCAGCTTTGCGGGGGGGCCTGAGACCCAGTACTTC. It specifies CASSFAGGPETQYF.

This clone has only one observation. The chain uses TRBV7-9 and TRBJ1-5, with D unresolved. V gave up 5 bases and J gave up 0 bases, with 5 bases separating them. Looked up from germline, CDR1 is SEHNR and CDR2 is FQNEAQ (reference sequence). This CDR3 has 13 residues. The CDR3 DNA follows: TGTGCCAGCAGCATCAATAGCAATCAGCCCCAGCATTTT. It translates to CASSINSNQPQHF.

V gene TRBV9 combines with J gene TRBJ2-2; 8 bases line up with TRBD2. Trimming took 0 bases from V and 6 from J; bases not matched to a gene: 10. CDR1 SGDLS and CDR2 YYNGEE come from the germline V gene. The CDR3 has 17 residues. The CDR3 DNA follows: TGTGCCAGCAGCGTAGTACCGCCGGGAGGGGGGTCCGGGGAGCTGTTTTTT. Translation: CASSVVPPGGGSGELFF.

This rearrangement joins TRBV2 to TRBJ1-4, with D perhaps TRBD1 (5 bases). Trimming cost V 1 base and J 7 bases, with 16 bases left between them. The length of the CDR3 is 16 residues. Germline CDR1 and CDR2: SNHLY and FYNNEI. In DNA form, the CDR3 reads TGTGCCAGCAGTGAAGTCGACAGCCTCGGGCTTGAAAAACTGTTTTTT. Its protein product is CASSEVDSLGLEKLFF.

The gene calls are TRBV6-5 and TRBJ1-6; a weak D match, TRBD1 (6 bases). Germline CDR1 reads MNHEY; CDR2 reads SVGAGI. This CDR3 comprises 14 residues. Trimming left V 1 base short and J 11 bases short, with 12 bases between. The CDR3: CASSYFAGAPPLHF. CDR3 nucleotide sequence: TGTGCCAGCAGTTACTTCGCAGGGGCCCCACCCCTCCACTTT.

This rearrangement joins TRBV28 to TRBJ2-7; TRBD2 might be the D (6 bases). V dropped 10 bases and J dropped 5 bases, with 21 bases sitting between them. There are 14 residues in the CDR3. The germline V gene encodes CDR1 MDHEN and CDR2 SYDVKM. The CDR3 loop reads CATKDSTAGNEQYF. In nucleotides, the CDR3 is TGTGCCACCAAAGATTCTACGGCGGGGAACGAGCAGTACTTC.

The chain joins TRBV7-9 to TRBJ2-7; the match to TRBD1 covers 8 bases. Germline lookup yields CDR1 SEHNR and CDR2 FQNEAQ (reference sequence). The ends lost 5 bases at V and 5 bases at J; junction bases unmatched: 17. The CDR3 totals 17 residues. The CDR3 spells CASSPTAGGMMGNEQYF. CDR3 nucleotide sequence: TGTGCCAGCAGCCCAACCGCAGGGGGCATGATGGGCAACGAGCAGTACTTC.

This chain joins TRBV5-6 and TRBJ2-5, with 13 bases that match TRBD2. The CDR3 consists of 17 residues. Germline CDR1 is SGHDT and CDR2 is YYEEEE. Germline trimming cut 4 bases from V and 2 bases from J; bases unmatched to any gene: 8. CDR3 protein: CASSSGLAGARQETQYF. In DNA form, the CDR3 reads TGTGCCAGCAGCAGCGGACTAGCGGGAGCCCGTCAAGAGACCCAGTACTTC.

The J gene is TRBJ1-3, the V gene TRBV6-1; TRBD1 aligns across 8 bases. The CDR3 totals 15 residues. Germline V CDR1 and CDR2: MNHNS, SASEGT. Trimming at V came to 9 bases and at J to 0 bases, leaving 7 bases not matched to a gene. The CDR3, as DNA: TGTGCCAGTCGGGACAGGCCGTACTCTGGAAACACCATATATTTT. Translating it yields CASRDRPYSGNTIYF.

V and J are TRBV28 and TRBJ2-5; 8 positions match TRBD1. J lost 4 bases, V lost 2 bases, and 6 bases had no gene match. The V gene's germline CDR1 is MDHEN and CDR2 SYDVKM. This CDR3 has 15 residues. CDR3 protein: CASSLSQGAGETQYF. Written as DNA, the CDR3 is TGTGCCAGCAGTTTAAGTCAGGGGGCGGGAGAGACCCAGTACTTC.

This clone has a handful of counts. The chain combines TRBV27 with TRBJ2-7; weak D call: TRBD2 (6 bases). This CDR3 has 13 amino acids. The V and J ends lost 5 bases and 2 bases respectively, with 10 bases between them. The germline V gene has CDR1 MNHEY and CDR2 SMNVEV (reference sequence). The CDR3 DNA reads as TGTGCCAGCAGTCAGACTAGTACCTACGAGCAGTACTTC. Translation: CASSQTSTYEQYF.

The chain recombines TRBV5-1 with TRBJ2-3; TRBD2 agrees at 10 bases. This CDR3 spans 21 amino acids. Germline-derived CDR1 and CDR2 are SGHRS and YFSETQ. V gave up 0 bases and J gave up 2 bases; unmatched junction bases: 18. In DNA, the CDR3 is TGCGCCAGCAGCTTGGGGTTGAGCGGGGGGGCCCAGCTGGGGCACACAGATACGCAGTATTTT. This encodes CASSLGLSGGAQLGHTDTQYF.

This clone was picked up one time. The chain is built from TRBV18 and TRBJ2-1, with TRBD2 matching 8 bases. J lost 0 bases, V lost 7 bases, and 5 bases had no gene match. The CDR3 has 15 amino acids. Germline V lookup: CDR1 KGHSH, CDR2 LQKENI. In nucleotides, the CDR3 is TGTGCCAGCTTTGCGGGAGGAAGCTCCTACAATGAGCAGTTCTTC. Its protein is CASFAGGSSYNEQFF. Looking up the rest from reference TRBV18 and TRBJ2-1 gives the full variable domain: NAGVMQNPRHLVRRRGQEARLRCSPMKGHSHVYWYRQLPEEGLKFMVYLQKENIIDESGMPKERFSAEFPKEGPSILRIQQVVRGDSAAYFCASFAGGSSYNEQFFGPGTRLTVL.

The CDR3 here is CASSPTPGLFTNEQFF. In DNA form, the CDR3 reads TGTGCCAGCAGCCCAACCCCGGGACTGTTCACCAATGAGCAGTTCTTC. The V and J genes are TRBV5-5 and TRBJ2-1; D might be TRBD2 (6 bases). The CDR3 sequence is 16 residues long. CDR1 is SGHKS and CDR2 is YYEKEE in the germline V gene (reference sequence). Trimming took 4 bases from V and 6 from J, leaving 20 bases between them. The full variable domain, its missing parts supplied by reference TRBV5-5 and TRBJ2-1, is DAGVTQSPTHLIKTRGQQVTLRCSPISGHKSVSWYQQVLGQGPQFIFQYYEKEERGRGNFPDRFSARQFPNYSSELNVNALLLGDSALYLCASSPTPGLFTNEQFFGPGTRLTVL.

CDR3 in amino acids: CASSPAFGLTGELFF. The CDR3 DNA reads as TGCGCCAGCAGTCCGGCCTTTGGCCTGACCGGGGAGCTGTTTTTT. V gene TRBV5-1 combines with J gene TRBJ2-2; unclear D gene. The length of the CDR3 is 15 residues. Between the trimmed V and J ends, which lost 5 bases and 5 bases, there was a span of 16 bases. The germline gives CDR1 SGHRS, CDR2 YFSETQ.

This chain connects TRBV5-1 to TRBJ2-7; D might be TRBD1 (6 bases). Trimming took 5 bases from V and 0 from J, leaving 15 bases between them. Germline loops: CDR1 SGHRS, CDR2 YFSETQ. The CDR3 loop spans 15 amino acids. The CDR3 loop is CASSFTGNPSYEQYF. The CDR3 DNA reads as TGCGCCAGCAGTTTTACAGGGAACCCCTCCTACGAGCAGTACTTC.

The chain joins TRBV12-2 to TRBJ2-3; TRBD2, the table's D call, lacks a check against the DNA. TRBV12-2 is deemed a pseudogene. The CDR3 contains 16 residues. The CDR3 nucleotides read TGTGCAAGTCGCTTCCCACCTCGGGGGGTCCCAGATACGCAGTATTTT. As protein: CASRFPPRGVPDTQYF.

The V gene is TRBV5-6, the J gene TRBJ2-5; D call uncertain. Germline loops: CDR1 SGHDT, CDR2 YYEEEE. The V and J ends lost 1 base and 5 bases respectively, with 3 bases between them. This CDR3 is built from 11 residues. The CDR3 DNA reads TGTGCCAGCAGCTTGTTTGAGACCCAGTACTTC. Translating it yields CASSLFETQYF.

This sequence joins TRBV6-5 and TRBJ2-5; 14 nucleotides align to TRBD2. Per germline, CDR1 MNHEY and CDR2 SVGAGI. CDR3 length equals 15 residues. Unmatched junction bases numbered 7, after V lost 8 bases and J lost 5 bases. The CDR3 loop reads CASRTSGGTQETQYF. For the CDR3, the DNA is TGTGCCAGCCGGACTAGCGGGGGGACTCAGGAGACCCAGTACTTC.